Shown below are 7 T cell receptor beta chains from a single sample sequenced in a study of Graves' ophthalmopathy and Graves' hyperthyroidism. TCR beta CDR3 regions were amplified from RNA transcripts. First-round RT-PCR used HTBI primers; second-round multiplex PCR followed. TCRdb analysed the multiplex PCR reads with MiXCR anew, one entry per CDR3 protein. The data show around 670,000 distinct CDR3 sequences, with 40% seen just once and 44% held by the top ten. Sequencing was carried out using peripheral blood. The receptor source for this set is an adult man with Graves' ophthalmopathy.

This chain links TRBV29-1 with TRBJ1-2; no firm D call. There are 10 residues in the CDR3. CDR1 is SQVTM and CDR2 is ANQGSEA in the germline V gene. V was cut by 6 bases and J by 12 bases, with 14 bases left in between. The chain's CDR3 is CSVGGSGNTF. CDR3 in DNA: TGCAGCGTCGGAGGGTCTGGAAACACCTTC.

CDR3 region: CSVVLNTGTNEKLFF. The DNA for the CDR3 is TGCAGCGTTGTGTTGAACACCGGAACTAATGAAAAACTGTTTTTT. The chain carries TRBV29-1 and TRBJ1-4; D unclear. V lost 4 bases, J lost 1 base, and 13 bases lay in between. Germline CDR1 SQVTM, CDR2 ANQGSEA. CDR3 size: 15 residues.

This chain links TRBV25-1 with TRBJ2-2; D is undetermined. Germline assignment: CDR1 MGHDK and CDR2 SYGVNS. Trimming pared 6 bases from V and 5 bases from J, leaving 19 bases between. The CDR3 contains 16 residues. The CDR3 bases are TGTGCCAGCAGCCGACGGCCACTTAGCCTTACCGGGGAGCTGTTTTTT. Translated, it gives CASSRRPLSLTGELFF.

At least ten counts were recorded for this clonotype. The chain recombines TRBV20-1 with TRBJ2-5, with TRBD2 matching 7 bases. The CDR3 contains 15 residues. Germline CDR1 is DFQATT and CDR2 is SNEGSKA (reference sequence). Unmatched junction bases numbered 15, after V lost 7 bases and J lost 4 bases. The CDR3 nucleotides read TGCAGTGTCGCGTTTAGCGGGTACTTCGGAGAGACCCAGTACTTC. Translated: CSVAFSGYFGETQYF.

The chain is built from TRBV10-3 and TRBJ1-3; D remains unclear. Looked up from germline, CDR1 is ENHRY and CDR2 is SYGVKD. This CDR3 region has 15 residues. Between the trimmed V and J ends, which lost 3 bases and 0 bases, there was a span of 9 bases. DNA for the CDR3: TGTGCCATCAGTGATAGGGTGAGCTCTGGAAACACCATATATTTT. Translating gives CAISDRVSSGNTIYF.

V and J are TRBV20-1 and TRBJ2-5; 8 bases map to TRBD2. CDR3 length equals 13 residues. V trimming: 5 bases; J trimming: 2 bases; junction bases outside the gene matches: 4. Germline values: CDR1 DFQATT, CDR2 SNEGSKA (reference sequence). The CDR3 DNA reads TGCAGTGCTTGGACTAGCTTTCAAGAGACCCAGTACTTC. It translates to CSAWTSFQETQYF.

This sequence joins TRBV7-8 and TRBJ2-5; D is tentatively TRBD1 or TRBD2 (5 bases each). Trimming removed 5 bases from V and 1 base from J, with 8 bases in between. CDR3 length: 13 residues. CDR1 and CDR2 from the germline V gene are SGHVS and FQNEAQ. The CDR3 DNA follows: TGTGCCAGCAGCAGGGACGCCCAAGAGACCCAGTACTTC. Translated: CASSRDAQETQYF.